These 25 T cell receptor beta chains were sequenced from one sample in a study of T cells after yellow fever vaccination. TCRdb re-derived calls from the 5' RACE reads in MiXCR, one entry per CDR3 protein. The table lists some 500,000 distinct CDR3 sequences, 13% of them singletons, with around 15% in the top ten. Specimen: PBMCs, collected on the day of the yellow fever booster vaccination. These receptors were taken from a man younger than 45 who received the YFV17D yellow fever vaccine.

Concerning this clonotype: An end of the junction does not agree with germline; a read error may underlie this. This chain uses TRBV20-1 with TRBJ1-2, with D possibly TRBD1 on 5 matching bases. CDR1 and CDR2 (germline): DFQATT, SNEGSKA (reference sequence). The CDR3 has 16 amino acids. CDR3 protein: CCARPGTGGANYGYTF. The CDR3 DNA reads TGCTGTGCTAGACCTGGTACAGGTGGCGCTAACTATGGCTACACCTTC.

In this sample, this clonotype turned up a few times. The V call is TRBV5-1, the J call TRBJ2-7; the D gene is possibly TRBD2 (6 bases). Trimming took off 0 bases at V and 7 bases at J, with 14 bases between the two ends. There are 14 residues in the CDR3. Germline CDR1 SGHRS, CDR2 YFSETQ. CDR3 in DNA: TGCGCCAGCAGCTTGGCACTGGGACTTCTGGAGCAGTACTTC. It yields the protein CASSLALGLLEQYF.

The chain couples TRBV20-1 to TRBJ2-7; D is ambiguous. V lost 1 base to trimming and J lost 0 bases, with 7 bases between them. The CDR3 covers 13 residues. In germline, CDR1 is DFQATT, CDR2 SNEGSKA (reference sequence). The CDR3 region has the DNA TGCAGTGCTAGAGGCATATACTCCTACGAGCAGTACTTC. It is translated as CSARGIYSYEQYF.

This clonotype appeared a few times. The chain has TRBV12-3 or TRBV12-4 and TRBJ2-2; 7 nucleotides agree with TRBD1. V lost 7 bases, J lost 1 base, and 6 bases stayed unmatched. This CDR3 has 15 residues. The CDR3 here is CASTTGQVNTGELFF. In DNA, the CDR3 is TGTGCCAGCACCACCGGACAGGTGAACACCGGGGAGCTGTTTTTT.

V is TRBV5-1 and J is TRBJ1-3, with D unclear. CDR1 is SGHRS and CDR2 is YFSETQ in the germline V gene. V was trimmed by 3 bases and J by 2 bases, leaving 9 bases between them. CDR3 length: 14 residues. The CDR3 spells CASSYYGTGNTIYF. DNA of the CDR3: TGCGCCAGCAGCTATTACGGAACTGGAAACACCATATATTTT. Full variable domain (missing parts from reference TRBV5-1 and TRBJ1-3): KAGVTQTPRYLIKTRGQQVTLSCSPISGHRSVSWYQQTPGQGLQFLFEYFSETQRNKGNFPGRFSGRQFSNSRSEMNVSTLELGDSALYLCASSYYGTGNTIYFGEGSWLTVV.

This clonotype showed up just once. The chain joins TRBV11-1 to TRBJ2-4; TRBD1 might be the D (6 bases). Germline loops: CDR1 SGHAT, CDR2 FQDESV (reference sequence). Trimming took 4 bases from V and 4 from J, leaving 11 bases between them. CDR3 size: 14 residues. CDR3 region: CASSSRTEKNIQYF. The CDR3 DNA sequence: TGTGCCAGCAGCTCTCGGACAGAGAAAAACATTCAGTACTTC.

This clonotype appeared many times. V and J are TRBV5-4 and TRBJ2-2; 8 bases align to TRBD2. CDR1 SGHNT and CDR2 YYREEE come from the germline V gene (reference sequence). The trim removed 4 bases at V and 1 base at J, leaving 6 bases unmatched. The CDR3 length is 16 residues. CDR3 DNA: TGTGCCAGCAGCACCCGGACTAGCAGGAACACCGGGGAGCTGTTTTTT. This gives the protein CASSTRTSRNTGELFF. The full variable domain, in which reference TRBV5-4 and TRBJ2-2 provide the parts outside the CDR3, is ETGVTQSPTHLIKTRGQQVTLRCSSQSGHNTVSWYQQALGQGPQFIFQYYREEENGRGNFPPRFSGLQFPNYSSELNVNALELDDSALYLCASSTRTSRNTGELFFGEGSRLTVL.

CDR3 sequence (DNA): TGTGCCAGCCGAGGGCTTAAAGATTCACCCCTCCACTTT. This gives the protein CASRGLKDSPLHF. The chain carries TRBV12-3 or TRBV12-4 and TRBJ1-6, with no clear D. The CDR3 consists of 13 residues. V lost 8 bases and J lost 8, with 13 bases in between.

This clonotype was recorded only once. The gene calls are TRBV28 and TRBJ2-1, with D perhaps matching TRBD1 (6 bases). The CDR3 length is 14 residues. Trimming took 5 bases from V and 8 from J, leaving 16 bases between them. CDR1 MDHEN and CDR2 SYDVKM come from the germline V gene. The CDR3 loop is CASSLSQGTDEQFF. In DNA form, the CDR3 reads TGTGCCAGCAGTCTCTCCCAGGGGACGGATGAGCAGTTCTTC.

The V call is TRBV20-1, the J call TRBJ2-3; possible D gene TRBD1, 6 bases. CDR1 is DFQATT, CDR2 SNEGSKA, per germline (reference sequence). The V end lost 3 bases, the J end lost 3 bases, and 10 bases lay between the germline ends. CDR3 size: 13 residues. This CDR3 reads CSARGASTDTQYF. The CDR3 DNA reads TGCAGTGCTAGGGGGGCTAGTACAGATACGCAGTATTTT.

This rearrangement joins TRBV6-1 to TRBJ1-4; tentative D call: TRBD1 (5 bases). CDR1 MNHNS and CDR2 SASEGT come from the germline V gene. The CDR3 is 16 amino acids. V lost 6 bases and J 7 bases, leaving 21 bases between the germline ends. CDR3 sequence (DNA): TGTGCCAGCAGGAGCCCAGGACACGAACATAGTGAAAAACTGTTTTTT. This sequence encodes CASRSPGHEHSEKLFF.

The chain joins TRBV5-4 to TRBJ2-5; 7 nucleotides match TRBD1. Germline V gene data show CDR1 as SGHNT and CDR2 as YYREEE (reference sequence). The V and J ends lost 4 bases and 0 bases, in that order; junction bases with no gene match: 3. This CDR3 spans 14 amino acids. The CDR3 is CASSTGTDQETQYF. The CDR3 DNA follows: TGTGCCAGCAGCACAGGGACAGACCAAGAGACCCAGTACTTC.

This chain joins TRBV20-1 and TRBJ1-4, with D possibly TRBD1 on 6 matching bases. The V end lost 7 bases, the J end lost 8 bases, and 17 bases lay between the germline ends. The V gene's germline CDR1 is DFQATT and CDR2 SNEGSKA (reference sequence). The CDR3 covers 13 residues. In DNA form, the CDR3 reads TGCAGTGTTGTATCCAGGGGTAACGAAAAACTGTTTTTT. Residues: CSVVSRGNEKLFF.

The count of this clonotype is one. The gene calls are TRBV28 and TRBJ2-4; either TRBD1 or TRBD2 may fit D (5 bases each). The V gene's germline CDR1 is MDHEN and CDR2 SYDVKM. V was shortened by 5 bases and J by 8 bases, with 10 bases between the two germline ends. The CDR3 is made up of 12 amino acids. The CDR3 reads CASSQRGHIQYF. CDR3 bases: TGTGCCAGCAGTCAAAGGGGACACATTCAGTACTTC.

A few counts support this clonotype. This chain connects TRBV6-5 to TRBJ2-5, with 11 nucleotides matching TRBD1. V lost 5 bases to trimming and J lost 7 bases; unmatched junction nucleotides: 6. Germline lookup yields CDR1 MNHEY and CDR2 SVGAGI. This CDR3 comprises 14 residues. CDR3 nucleotide sequence: TGTGCCAGCAGTCGGACAGGGGGCTTCGGGACCCAGTACTTC. Amino acid sequence: CASSRTGGFGTQYF.

The CDR3 DNA sequence: TGTGCCAGCAGCCACACTAGTGAGCAGTTCTTC. It codes for CASSHTSEQFF. V gene TRBV5-5 combines with J gene TRBJ2-1; D is possibly TRBD2 (5 bases). Trimming shortened V by 4 bases and J by 9 bases, and 8 bases separated the two germline ends. This CDR3 has 11 residues. Germline CDR1 is SGHKS and CDR2 is YYEKEE (reference sequence). Drawing the rest from reference TRBV5-5 and TRBJ2-1, the complete variable domain is DAGVTQSPTHLIKTRGQQVTLRCSPISGHKSVSWYQQVLGQGPQFIFQYYEKEERGRGNFPDRFSARQFPNYSSELNVNALLLGDSALYLCASSHTSEQFFGPGTRLTVL.

This clonotype turned up a few times. This chain links TRBV7-9 with TRBJ2-7; 7 nucleotides line up with TRBD2. The CDR3 consists of 16 residues. J gave up 2 bases and V 4 bases, and 11 bases lay outside the gene matches. Germline lookup yields CDR1 SEHNR and CDR2 FQNEAQ (reference sequence). The CDR3 region is CASSYPSGKSPYEQYF. CDR3 DNA sequence: TGTGCCAGCAGCTACCCTAGCGGCAAGTCTCCCTACGAGCAGTACTTC.

This clonotype was observed a handful of times. The rearrangement links TRBV28 to TRBJ1-2; possible D gene TRBD1, 5 bases. Between the trimmed V and J ends, which lost 6 bases and 2 bases, there was a span of 13 bases. The CDR3 runs to 14 residues. Germline CDR1 and CDR2: MDHEN and SYDVKM. This CDR3 reads CASSWGKPNYGYTF. CDR3 DNA: TGTGCCAGCAGCTGGGGGAAACCCAACTATGGCTACACCTTC.

This clonotype showed up just a few times. The V and J genes are TRBV2 and TRBJ2-1; TRBD2 is a possible D gene (5 bases). The CDR3 is made up of 10 amino acids. Trimming took 8 bases from V and 13 from J, leaving 12 bases between them. The germline V gene has CDR1 SNHLY and CDR2 FYNNEI. Here the CDR3 reads CASERSTQFF. CDR3 bases: TGTGCCAGCGAGCGGTCGACCCAGTTCTTC.

The V gene is TRBV12-3 or TRBV12-4, the J gene TRBJ1-5, with D uncertain. V shed 3 bases and J shed 4 bases, with 7 bases lying between them. This CDR3 is 13 amino acids long. The CDR3 region is CASSFARNQPQHF. The CDR3 DNA reads as TGTGCCAGCAGTTTTGCCCGAAATCAGCCCCAGCATTTT.

The table lists this clonotype with many counts. The chain combines TRBV19 with TRBJ2-1; D unresolved. The CDR3 is 17 residues long. Trimming removed 3 bases from V and 0 bases from J, with 15 bases in between. From germline, CDR1 is LNHDA and CDR2 SQIVND (reference sequence). CDR3 DNA sequence: TGTGCCAGTAGTATCTTAGGCCCTCCGGACTCCTACAATGAGCAGTTCTTC. This gives the protein CASSILGPPDSYNEQFF. Together with reference TRBV19 and TRBJ2-1, the CDR3 gives the full variable domain: DGGITQSPKYLFRKEGQNVTLSCEQNLNHDAMYWYRQDPGQGLRLIYYSQIVNDFQKGDIAEGYSVSREKKESFPLTVTSAQKNPTAFYLCASSILGPPDSYNEQFFGPGTRLTVL.

The CDR3 DNA is TGTGCCAGCAGTTTGGCCCAGGGCCTAAATCAGCCCCAGCATTTT. Translating gives CASSLAQGLNQPQHF. The chain carries TRBV28 and TRBJ1-5, with a tentative D call TRBD1 (5 bases). The CDR3 runs 15 residues. The germline V and J ends were trimmed by 3 bases and 4 bases, with 13 bases remaining between them. Per the germline V gene, CDR1 is MDHEN and CDR2 is SYDVKM. Using reference TRBV28 and TRBJ1-5 for the parts outside the CDR3, the full variable domain is DVKVTQSSRYLVKRTGEKVFLECVQDMDHENMFWYRQDPGLGLRLIYFSYDVKMKEKGDIPEGYSVSREKKERFSLILESASTNQTSMYLCASSLAQGLNQPQHFGDGTRLSIL.

J is TRBJ2-6 and V is TRBV12-3 or TRBV12-4; 7 positions match TRBD2. V lost 6 bases, J lost 0 bases, and 2 bases stayed unmatched. This CDR3 region has 15 residues. CDR3 sequence reads: CASSREASGANVLTF. CDR3 in DNA: TGTGCCAGCAGCCGGGAGGCCTCTGGGGCCAACGTCCTGACTTTC.

This clonotype was counted at least ten times. The genes are TRBV15 and TRBJ2-5, with 7 bases that match TRBD1. The CDR3 has 16 amino acids. With V trimmed by 3 bases and J by 0 bases, 7 bases remained unmatched. CDR1 and CDR2 (germline): LNHNV, YYDKDF (reference sequence). The CDR3: CATSSPGQTYQETQYF. The CDR3 nucleotides are TGTGCCACCAGCAGTCCGGGACAGACGTACCAAGAGACCCAGTACTTC.

This clonotype was counted a few times. This chain connects TRBV5-1 to TRBJ2-3, with 8 bases lining up with TRBD2. V was clipped by 0 bases and J by 5 bases; unmatched bases: 5. CDR1 is SGHRS, CDR2 YFSETQ, per germline. The CDR3 has 15 amino acids. CDR3 residues: CASSLDGTRQDTQYF. CDR3 bases: TGCGCCAGCAGCTTGGATGGGACTAGGCAAGATACGCAGTATTTT.